Below, 7 T cell receptor beta chains from the same sample are listed, as sequenced in a study of cytomegalovirus exposure and HLA in healthy donors. 13 Jbeta primers and 60 Vbeta primers were used for the PCR. Measured with immunoSEQ multiplex PCR; TCRdb has only the in-frame clones, and not every one. The sample has approximately 110,000 clones, approximately 72% seen once. Sample: PBMCs. The source is a woman aged 40 to 50 in good health and CMV-seropositive.

This chain links TRBV15 with TRBJ2-5; 8 bases align to TRBD2. Germline trimming cut 6 bases from V and 5 bases from J; bases unmatched to any gene: 14. CDR1 LNHNV and CDR2 YYDKDF come from the germline V gene (reference sequence). The CDR3 is 16 residues long. CDR3 DNA sequence: TGTGCCACCAGTCGACTTGGGATACTAGCGGAGGAGACCCAGTACTTC. Translated: CATSRLGILAEETQYF.

V is TRBV7-9 and J is TRBJ1-1; D not certain. This CDR3 contains 12 residues. V was pared by 4 bases and J by 7 bases, with 10 bases between. Germline CDR1 and CDR2: SEHNR and FQNEAQ (reference sequence). CDR3 DNA sequence: TGTGCCAGCAGCTCCTCGGGGTATGAAGCTTTCTTT. It translates to CASSSSGYEAFF.

The chain carries TRBV5-6 and TRBJ1-2; weak D call: TRBD1 (6 bases). The V gene lost 3 bases and the J gene lost 4 bases, with 10 bases spanning the gap. The CDR3 is 13 residues long. Looked up from germline, CDR1 is SGHDT and CDR2 is YYEEEE. The CDR3 nucleotides read TGTGCCAGCAGCTCCAGGGGTTTCTATGGCTACACCTTC. Protein: CASSSRGFYGYTF.

The V gene is TRBV7-2, the J gene TRBJ1-1, with D maybe TRBD1 (6 bases). Germline CDR1 SGHTA, CDR2 FQGNSA. The CDR3 consists of 16 residues. Deletions cut 4 bases from V and 1 base from J, with 16 bases between. The CDR3: CASSYRGAKSNTEAFF. The CDR3 region has the DNA TGTGCCAGCAGCTACCGGGGGGCAAAGTCGAACACTGAAGCTTTCTTT.

There are a few counts of this clone. The rearrangement uses TRBV4-3 and TRBJ2-1; 10 bases agree with TRBD2. Germline V lookup: CDR1 LGHNA, CDR2 YSLEER. With 1 base clipped from V and 7 bases from J, the junction kept 4 bases outside the gene matches. This CDR3 has 15 residues. In DNA, the CDR3 is TGCGCCAGCAGCCAAGCTAGCGGGGGTAGGAATGAGCAGTTCTTC. This translates into CASSQASGGRNEQFF.

This chain links TRBV15 with TRBJ2-5; 8 bases fit TRBD2. The CDR3 contains 16 residues. V dropped 3 bases and J dropped 3; count of bases not matched to a gene: 9. CDR1 LNHNV and CDR2 YYDKDF come from the germline V gene (reference sequence). CDR3 coding DNA: TGTGCCACCAGCAGTAGGAGCGGGGGCCCTAAAGAGACCCAGTACTTC. It specifies CATSSRSGGPKETQYF.

This clone was detected only a few times. This chain links TRBV6-6 with TRBJ1-2, with a possible D match to TRBD1 (5 bases). With 4 bases removed from V and 6 bases from J, the gap between germline ends came to 18 bases. In germline, CDR1 is MNHNY, CDR2 SVGAGI (reference sequence). This CDR3 is built from 15 residues. In DNA, the CDR3 is TGTGCCAGCAGTTCCCCTGGCGGGGGAAGCGATGGCTACACCTTC. It yields the protein CASSSPGGGSDGYTF.